This T cell receptor beta chain derives from a study of spatial heterogeneity in lung cancer. The overall study: Every unique TCR and UMI combination, on average, appeared more than ten times in raw reads. Study-level results: Tumor TCRs that were ubiquitous and expanded showed up in blood more at resection than follow-up.

Noted time point: sample taken at primary tumor resection. Extraction of whole RNA from tumor, nontumor lung or frozen PBMC preceded unsorted sequencing. Each CDR3 protein gets one entry after TCRdb re-called the 5' RACE reads with MiXCR. The table records some 70,000 distinct CDR3 sequences, roughly 15% of them present only once. This clonotype was detected a few times. Its antigen remains unidentified. This CDR3 region has 13 residues. The V and J ends lost 3 bases and 2 bases respectively, with 9 bases between them. Germline values: CDR1 DFQATT, CDR2 SNEGSKA (reference sequence). The receptor was derived from a male donor with early-stage non-small cell lung cancer. The sequenced sample was PBMCs, obtained at surgery. The V and J genes are TRBV20-1 and TRBJ2-3; D is uncertain. The CDR3 nucleotides read TGCAGTGCTAGGATCCCAACCACAGATACGCAGTATTTT. This encodes CSARIPTTDTQYF.